This entry features one T cell receptor (beta chain) sequence. Its antigen is not identified. This entry comes from a study of T-cell memory formation after mild COVID-19. Study-wide findings and caveats: Contracting clones from day 15 to 85 had balanced CD4/CD8; later expanders favoured CD4+.

Trimming took 2 bases from V and 0 from J, leaving 10 bases between them. The CDR3 runs to 15 residues. CDR1 is SGHAT and CDR2 is FQNNGV in the germline V gene. The TCR alpha and TCR beta cDNA libraries, bearing sample barcodes and UMIs, were generated by 5'RACE using constant-segment primers. TCRdb processed the 5' RACE reads anew with MiXCR; each CDR3 protein has one entry. The table lists 40,000 to 45,000 distinct CDR3 sequences, about 7.3% of them singletons. The receptor's source is a man aged 18 to 29 who had mild COVID-19 (a few samples of this study predate the infection). Cell type and time point are not known. Specimen: PBMCs or a T cell subset sorted from them (not recorded which). This chain uses TRBV11-2 with TRBJ2-5, with a possible D match to TRBD2 (6 bases). This CDR3 is CASSLFAGNQETQYF. The CDR3, as DNA: TGTGCCAGCAGCTTATTTGCGGGGAACCAAGAGACCCAGTACTTC.